These T cell receptor beta chains were read from a single sample in a study of PD-L1 blockade in urothelial cancer. The assay was immunoSEQ multiplex PCR, and TCRdb's table has in-frame clones only and misses some. This sample has about 130,000 clones; around 86% occur once, and the top ten carry roughly 2.6%. The starting material was PBMCs, obtained around atezolizumab (anti-PD-L1) treatment. The receptors were sampled from a man aged 45 to 65 with urothelial cancer. Each CDR3 is given with its conserved first and last residue.

>TRBJ1-1|TRBV30
CAWSALNTEAFF
>TRBJ1-1|TRBV19
CASSGHNMNTEAFF
>TRBJ1-5|TRBV7-9
CASSLGSGQRQPQHF
>TRBJ2-7|TRBV6-5
CASSYSGQGAGEQYF
>TRBJ2-1|TRBV19
CASSIGGGGWFF
>TRBJ2-1|TRBV7-2
CASILAGVRYNEQFF
>TRBJ1-6|TRBV6-1
CASSEVQNSPLHF
>TRBJ2-3|TRBV5-1
CASSLSPGTSGVTDTQYF
>TRBJ1-1|TRBV4-1
CASSSGQQTRAEAFF
>TRBJ1-5|TRBV27
CASSFRGTNQPQHF
>TRBJ1-1|TRBV4-2
CASSQAPGQPYTEAFF
>TRBJ1-1|TRBV4-1
CASSQERRRWAFF
>TRBJ1-5|TRBV19
CASSRDFLRGNQPQHF
>TRBJ2-7|TRBV28
CASSWGAVLTAYEQYF
>TRBJ2-1|TRBV7-9
CASSPPRQGASYNEQFF
>TRBJ2-3|TRBV29-1
CSVEGLWGNKDTQYF
>TRBJ1-2|TRBV14
CASSPDSRSYGYTF
>TRBJ2-6|TRBV19
CASSILRTGRGANVLTF
>TRBJ1-5|TRBV28
CASSLSPGRPQHF
>TRBJ2-7|TRBV4-2
CASSQDREREQYF
>TRBJ2-1|TRBV2
CASSRALAGEVEQFF